This passage covers 29 T cell receptor beta chains from one sample sequenced in a study of preoperative IRX-2 immunotherapy in early breast cancer. Described treatment: preoperative locoregional IRX-2 cytokine immunotherapy. Measured with immunoSEQ multiplex PCR; TCRdb has only the in-frame clones, and not every one. The sample shows tens of thousands of clones, approximately 80% of them seen only once. The sequences come from lymph node tissue, collected before IRX-2 immunotherapy. The receptor set was obtained from a human donor with breast cancer.

V and J are TRBV6-8 and TRBJ2-7, with D tentatively TRBD2 (5 bases). The CDR3 is made up of 15 amino acids. Germline-derived CDR1 and CDR2 are MNHGY and SAAAGT. V lost 2 bases and J lost 6, with 17 bases in between. The CDR3 DNA sequence: TGTGCCAGCAGTTACCCCGGGATCTTGACCGGCGAGCAGTACTTC. Its translation: CASSYPGILTGEQYF.

In DNA, the CDR3 is TGTGCCAGCAGCTTCAGGGGCTTAGCCCCGCGGATTAACTATGGCTACACCTTC. It translates to CASSFRGLAPRINYGYTF. J is TRBJ1-2 and V is TRBV11-3; D might be TRBD1 (6 bases). CDR1 and CDR2 (germline): SGHNT, YENEEA. V was cut by 3 bases and J by 1 base, with 21 bases left in between. The CDR3 has 18 amino acids.

This clone showed up just once. V is TRBV7-7 and J is TRBJ2-3, with D possibly being TRBD1 (6 bases). Trimming left V 10 bases short and J 0 bases short, with 14 bases between. Looked up from germline, CDR1 is SSHAT and CDR2 is FNYEAQ (reference sequence). The CDR3 is 14 amino acids. The CDR3 here is CATDRDISTDTQYF. CDR3 nucleotide sequence: TGTGCCACGGACCGGGACATTAGCACAGATACGCAGTATTTT.

This sequence joins TRBV6-8 and TRBJ2-1, with 7 bases fitting TRBD1. In germline, CDR1 is MNHGY, CDR2 SAAAGT. The CDR3 is 14 residues long. Trimming removed 5 bases from V and 0 bases from J; junction bases left unmatched: 1. Here the CDR3 reads CASSRTGSYNEQFF. The CDR3 region has the DNA TGTGCCAGCAGTAGGACAGGCTCCTACAATGAGCAGTTCTTC.

This clone showed up just a few times. V and J are TRBV19 and TRBJ1-2; no clear D gene. V lost 7 bases to trimming and J lost 4 bases, with 7 bases between them. This CDR3 has 11 residues. The germline V gene has CDR1 LNHDA and CDR2 SQIVND (reference sequence). The CDR3 protein is CASTDGYGYTF. In DNA form, the CDR3 reads TGTGCCAGTACAGATGGCTATGGCTACACCTTC. Full variable domain (outside the CDR3, taken from reference TRBV19 and TRBJ1-2): DGGITQSPKYLFRKEGQNVTLSCEQNLNHDAMYWYRQDPGQGLRLIYYSQIVNDFQKGDIAEGYSVSREKKESFPLTVTSAQKNPTAFYLCASTDGYGYTFGSGTRLTVV.

This chain uses TRBV18 with TRBJ1-1, with D possibly being TRBD1 (6 bases). V was trimmed by 3 bases and J by 1 base, leaving 9 bases between them. CDR3 length: 14 residues. In germline, CDR1 is KGHSH, CDR2 LQKENI. The CDR3 loop is CASSPNRANTEAFF. CDR3 nucleotide sequence: TGTGCCAGCTCACCGAACAGGGCGAACACTGAAGCTTTCTTT.

V is TRBV18 and J is TRBJ1-4; TRBD1 matches 9 bases. Germline lookup yields CDR1 KGHSH and CDR2 LQKENI. The CDR3 is 15 amino acids. V gave up 2 bases and J gave up 8 bases; unmatched junction bases: 6. The CDR3 nucleotides read TGTGCCAGCTCACCATCCACAGGGGGCTGGGAAAAACTGTTTTTT. Encoded protein: CASSPSTGGWEKLFF.

This sequence joins TRBV12-5 and TRBJ2-2; 11 nucleotides agree with TRBD2. CDR3 length: 15 amino acids. Germline CDR1 and CDR2: LGHNT and FRNRAP. The CDR3 region is CASNLAGGDTGELFF. As DNA, the CDR3 is TGTGCCAGCAACCTAGCGGGGGGAGACACCGGGGAGCTGTTTTTT.

This clone came up a few times. V and J are TRBV28 and TRBJ1-1; the D is unclear. Trimming cost V 7 bases and J 1 base, with 16 bases left between them. The CDR3 is made up of 15 amino acids. Germline V CDR1 and CDR2: MDHEN, SYDVKM. As DNA, the CDR3 is TGTGCCAGCATCGGTGGCTCTAGCGGGAACACTGAAGCTTTCTTT. This gives the protein CASIGGSSGNTEAFF.

This sequence joins TRBV6-8 and TRBJ1-2; maybe TRBD1 (6 bases). The germline V gene encodes CDR1 MNHGY and CDR2 SAAAGT. V gave up 4 bases and J gave up 4 bases, with 10 bases separating them. The CDR3 consists of 13 residues. The CDR3 spells CASSFGRGYGYTF. The DNA for the CDR3 is TGTGCCAGCAGTTTCGGCAGGGGCTATGGCTACACCTTC.

V is TRBV7-6 and J is TRBJ2-7, with TRBD2 identical over 11 bases. The J segment lost 3 bases and the V segment lost 3 bases, leaving 22 bases of the junction unmatched. CDR1 SGHVS and CDR2 FNYEAQ come from the germline V gene. This CDR3 is 21 amino acids long. CDR3 region: CASSFRLMLLAGGEQNYEQYF. The CDR3 DNA follows: TGTGCCAGCAGCTTCCGATTGATGTTGCTAGCGGGGGGAGAGCAGAACTACGAGCAGTACTTC.

V usage is TRBV14 and J usage is TRBJ1-1; no reliable D call. V was pared by 8 bases and J by 1 base, with 11 bases between. Germline CDR1 SGHDN, CDR2 FVKESK. This CDR3 has 13 amino acids. CDR3 loop: CASRLTRNTEAFF. The CDR3 DNA reads as TGTGCCAGCCGCCTTACCCGGAACACTGAAGCTTTCTTT.

This chain uses TRBV5-1 with TRBJ2-1; TRBD2 might be the D (5 bases). Trimming took off 2 bases at V and 0 bases at J, with 15 bases between the two ends. The CDR3 consists of 17 residues. Germline assignment: CDR1 SGHRS and CDR2 YFSETQ. The CDR3 loop reads CASSFNLADGSYNEQFF. CDR3 nucleotide sequence: TGCGCCAGCAGCTTCAATCTAGCTGACGGCTCCTACAATGAGCAGTTCTTC.

The chain joins TRBV7-4 to TRBJ2-7; the match to TRBD1 covers 7 bases. Germline-derived CDR1 and CDR2 are SGHVT and SQSDAQ. The J segment lost 2 bases and the V segment lost 3 bases, leaving 4 bases of the junction unmatched. The CDR3 is 14 amino acids. CDR3 in amino acids: CASSFSGQTYEQYF. In DNA form, the CDR3 reads TGTGCCAGCAGCTTCTCGGGACAGACCTACGAGCAGTACTTC.

The DNA of the CDR3 is TGTGCCAGCAGTTTGGCGCAGGGTCTAACTGGTGGCTACACCTTC. Amino acids: CASSLAQGLTGGYTF. The rearrangement joins TRBV28 to TRBJ1-2; a possible D gene is TRBD1 (5 bases). Deletions cut 3 bases from V and 7 bases from J, with 18 bases between. Germline values: CDR1 MDHEN, CDR2 SYDVKM. CDR3 length: 15 residues.

This chain joins TRBV11-3 and TRBJ2-1; 10 nucleotides line up with TRBD1. After removal of 4 bases from V and 9 bases from J, the junction contained 9 bases not matched to a gene. This CDR3 comprises 15 residues. The V gene's germline CDR1 is SGHNT and CDR2 YENEEA. The CDR3 loop reads CASSSGQGVRAEQFF. DNA for the CDR3: TGTGCCAGCAGCTCCGGACAGGGGGTGCGCGCTGAGCAGTTCTTC.

V is TRBV7-6 and J is TRBJ2-5; the match to TRBD1 covers 9 bases. Germline CDR1 and CDR2: SGHVS and FNYEAQ. The CDR3 consists of 15 residues. V shed 3 bases and J 5 bases; nucleotides not matched to a gene: 7. The CDR3 DNA reads TGTGCCAGCAGCTTGGGGGGGACAGGGCTGGAGACCCAGTACTTC. It translates to CASSLGGTGLETQYF.

The chain recombines TRBV5-1 with TRBJ2-6; 10 bases map to TRBD1. With V trimmed by 5 bases and J by 4 bases, 15 bases remained unmatched. The germline V gene encodes CDR1 SGHRS and CDR2 YFSETQ. The CDR3 consists of 19 residues. CDR3 in amino acids: CASSTERQGALAGANVLTF. The CDR3 DNA reads as TGCGCCAGCAGTACAGAACGACAGGGGGCCCTGGCGGGGGCCAACGTCCTGACTTTC.

This chain uses TRBV5-1 with TRBJ1-4, with 11 nucleotides matching TRBD1. There are 15 residues in the CDR3. Germline trimming cut 4 bases from V and 8 bases from J; bases unmatched to any gene: 7. The germline gives CDR1 SGHRS, CDR2 YFSETQ. CDR3 coding DNA: TGCGCCAGCAGCATCTCGGGGACAGGGGGGGAAAAACTGTTTTTT. Protein: CASSISGTGGEKLFF.

The chain uses TRBV6-8 and TRBJ1-2; the D is unclear. The V end was cut by 6 bases, the J end by 1 base, with 6 bases between. CDR3 length: 12 amino acids. Germline V gene sequence: CDR1 MNHGY, CDR2 SAAAGT. The CDR3 DNA reads TGTGCCAGCAGAACCGTTAACTATGGCTACACCTTC. It is translated as CASRTVNYGYTF.

The J gene is TRBJ1-6, the V gene TRBV30; D ambiguous. Trimming shortened V by 5 bases and J by 2 bases, and 16 bases separated the two germline ends. Germline-derived CDR1 and CDR2 are GTSNPN and SVGIG (reference sequence). CDR3 size: 16 residues. The CDR3 loop reads CAWSRRVSPYNSPLHF. The CDR3 DNA reads as TGTGCCTGGTCGCGCCGGGTGAGCCCCTATAATTCACCCCTCCACTTT.

This clone was detected once. The V call is TRBV7-1, the J call TRBJ2-5; the match to TRBD1 covers 10 bases. TRBV7-1 is placed among ORFs of uncertain function. This CDR3 contains 16 residues. The V and J ends lost 5 bases and 3 bases, in that order; junction bases with no gene match: 9. DNA for the CDR3: TGTGCCAGCAGCCGCAGACAGGGGGCTACGAAAGAGACCCAGTACTTC. This codes for CASSRRQGATKETQYF.

V gene TRBV6-8 combines with J gene TRBJ1-2; D gene uncertain. V was shortened by 5 bases and J by 5 bases, with 9 bases between the two germline ends. Germline CDR1 and CDR2: MNHGY and SAAAGT. This CDR3 region has 12 residues. The CDR3 DNA reads as TGTGCCAGCAGTCCGGGCCATTATGGCTACACCTTC. This codes for CASSPGHYGYTF.

Concerning this clone itself: A read error may produce the germline difference seen at one junction end. V gene TRBV6-8 combines with J gene TRBJ1-2; D gene ambiguous. CDR1 MNHGY and CDR2 SAAAGT come from the germline V gene. The CDR3 consists of 12 residues. CDR3 region: CVSSLANYGYTF. The CDR3 nucleotides read TGTGTCAGCAGTTTAGCTAACTATGGCTACACCTTC.

The chain uses TRBV29-1 and TRBJ2-3, with TRBD2 identical over 12 bases. The CDR3 contains 14 residues. V shed 7 bases, J shed 1 base, and the junction held 3 bases outside the gene matches. CDR1 SQVTM and CDR2 ANQGSEA come from the germline V gene. CDR3 nucleotide sequence: TGCAGCGCAAGGACTAGCGGGGGCACAGATACGCAGTATTTT. It specifies CSARTSGGTDTQYF.

The chain links TRBV6-8 to TRBJ1-1; TRBD1 is a possible D gene (5 bases). Trimming cost V 5 bases and J 9 bases, with 16 bases left between them. Germline loops: CDR1 MNHGY, CDR2 SAAAGT. The CDR3 runs 13 residues. In DNA, the CDR3 is TGTGCCAGCAGTATAGTCGGGGGACTGAAAGCTTTCTTT. It codes for CASSIVGGLKAFF.

The chain employs TRBV12-5 and TRBJ1-1; D may be TRBD1 (5 bases). Trimming cost V 4 bases and J 2 bases, with 11 bases left between them. This CDR3 has 14 residues. Germline V gene sequence: CDR1 LGHNT, CDR2 FRNRAP. CDR3 region: CASGSGGLNTEAFF. Here the CDR3 DNA reads TGTGCTAGTGGTTCGGGGGGACTCAACACTGAAGCTTTCTTT.

This chain links TRBV29-1 with TRBJ2-5, with TRBD2 identical over 11 bases. This CDR3 region has 15 residues. The V segment lost 6 bases and the J segment 5 bases; nucleotides outside the gene matches: 11. CDR1 is SQVTM, CDR2 ANQGSEA, per germline. In DNA form, the CDR3 reads TGCAGCGTCATCGGACTAGCGGGTCCGCGGGAGACCCAGTACTTC. This sequence encodes CSVIGLAGPRETQYF.

J is TRBJ1-6 and V is TRBV7-5; the table's D call, TRBD1, has no DNA check behind it. TRBV7-5 is a listed pseudogene. CDR3 size: 16 residues. CDR3: CASSLDRGLYNSPLHF. The CDR3 nucleotides are TGTGCCAGCAGTCTGGACAGGGGACTTTATAATTCACCCCTCCACTTT.